The rows below give T cell receptor beta chains drawn from one sample of a study of blood T cell repertoires in COVID-19. TCRdb's table, derived via immunoSEQ multiplex PCR, lists solely in-frame clones and lacks some. The top ten hold around 9.2% of the sample, which has 55,000 to 75,000 clones, 80% to 90% seen once. Sequenced material: peripheral blood. All receptors derive from a human donor in a cohort sampled during active COVID-19. The conserved cysteine and the conserved F or W are not part of the CDR3 here.

v_gene	CDR3aa
TRBV7-9	ASSLGLADLNEQF
TRBV6-2/TRBV6-3	ASSKTRTPYEQY
TRBV19	ASSEAAYTDTQY
TRBV7-9	ASSFQGDEQF
TRBV11-2	ASSLRGAYQAF
TRBV4-1	ASSQDGGFLAGELF
TRBV4-1	ASSRVPGLPLSSYNSPLH
TRBV11-2	ASSLDSGSYEQY
TRBV2	ASSARQGQIEQF
TRBV5-1	ASSLVVGRDTEAF
TRBV10-3	AITGGFGGEQY
TRBV29-1	SGLRGDMNTEAF
TRBV3-1/TRBV3-2	ASSSITASRRSYEQY
TRBV7-9	ASSRGGRDEQF
TRBV30	AWSVGTGGSYGYT
TRBV7-9	ASSSQLGYT
TRBV11-2	ASSLVSPTDTQY
TRBV2	ASSGTEDPSNTDTQY
TRBV27	ASSLSSGSSYEQY
TRBV7-2	ASSSHRGLTYNEQF
TRBV14	ASSRDWGLGETQY
TRBV19	ASSIDSQETQY
TRBV6-5	ASSRGGGEQF
TRBV5-4	ASSAATGMIPSSTDTQY
TRBV15	ATSRDAGAIQPQH
TRBV11-2	ASSLQGAVEAF
TRBV5-6	ASSAQGVVTEAF
TRBV5-1	ASSWSPGQGTYEQY
TRBV21-1	ASSKAGPRLADTQY
TRBV7-2	ASSLVEYNEQF
TRBV4-3	ASSQYRVSYNEQF
TRBV12-3/TRBV12-4	ASSLGETQY
TRBV19	ASRSQANYGYT
TRBV3-1/TRBV3-2	ASSPLAGEGNEQF
TRBV2	ASSEALPGQETQY
TRBV19	ASSMGGSRLGNTGELF
TRBV5-1	ASSLLQGRNTEAF
TRBV6-5	ASSQDRVGANVLT
TRBV6-5	ATGTGTMNTEAF
TRBV5-6	ASSSWGHTGYT
TRBV21-1	ASKQSRYYGYT
TRBV19	ASSIVDRAYEQY
TRBV5-4	ASSFGGRGAGSYEQY
TRBV4-2	ASSQGQYTEAF
TRBV7-9	ASSLEGAGGY
TRBV5-1	ASSLGQVPGETQY
TRBV10-1	ASSAQLNTEAF
TRBV9	ASSVGDTHPEAF
TRBV28	ASSLRQSTDTQY
TRBV4-1	ASSQGPTGSGNTEAF
TRBV2	ASRGQGIYGYT
TRBV27	ASGTGAYEQY
TRBV4-3	ASSQESSTNEKLF
TRBV28	ASSFQGPGRQF
TRBV15	ATSRDRLAGQYEQY
TRBV21-1	ASSKVLESRDSQETQY
TRBV9	ASSAGGLENEQY
TRBV5-6	ASSLQGRTAF
TRBV6-2/TRBV6-3	ASSLTAGAPVGYEQY